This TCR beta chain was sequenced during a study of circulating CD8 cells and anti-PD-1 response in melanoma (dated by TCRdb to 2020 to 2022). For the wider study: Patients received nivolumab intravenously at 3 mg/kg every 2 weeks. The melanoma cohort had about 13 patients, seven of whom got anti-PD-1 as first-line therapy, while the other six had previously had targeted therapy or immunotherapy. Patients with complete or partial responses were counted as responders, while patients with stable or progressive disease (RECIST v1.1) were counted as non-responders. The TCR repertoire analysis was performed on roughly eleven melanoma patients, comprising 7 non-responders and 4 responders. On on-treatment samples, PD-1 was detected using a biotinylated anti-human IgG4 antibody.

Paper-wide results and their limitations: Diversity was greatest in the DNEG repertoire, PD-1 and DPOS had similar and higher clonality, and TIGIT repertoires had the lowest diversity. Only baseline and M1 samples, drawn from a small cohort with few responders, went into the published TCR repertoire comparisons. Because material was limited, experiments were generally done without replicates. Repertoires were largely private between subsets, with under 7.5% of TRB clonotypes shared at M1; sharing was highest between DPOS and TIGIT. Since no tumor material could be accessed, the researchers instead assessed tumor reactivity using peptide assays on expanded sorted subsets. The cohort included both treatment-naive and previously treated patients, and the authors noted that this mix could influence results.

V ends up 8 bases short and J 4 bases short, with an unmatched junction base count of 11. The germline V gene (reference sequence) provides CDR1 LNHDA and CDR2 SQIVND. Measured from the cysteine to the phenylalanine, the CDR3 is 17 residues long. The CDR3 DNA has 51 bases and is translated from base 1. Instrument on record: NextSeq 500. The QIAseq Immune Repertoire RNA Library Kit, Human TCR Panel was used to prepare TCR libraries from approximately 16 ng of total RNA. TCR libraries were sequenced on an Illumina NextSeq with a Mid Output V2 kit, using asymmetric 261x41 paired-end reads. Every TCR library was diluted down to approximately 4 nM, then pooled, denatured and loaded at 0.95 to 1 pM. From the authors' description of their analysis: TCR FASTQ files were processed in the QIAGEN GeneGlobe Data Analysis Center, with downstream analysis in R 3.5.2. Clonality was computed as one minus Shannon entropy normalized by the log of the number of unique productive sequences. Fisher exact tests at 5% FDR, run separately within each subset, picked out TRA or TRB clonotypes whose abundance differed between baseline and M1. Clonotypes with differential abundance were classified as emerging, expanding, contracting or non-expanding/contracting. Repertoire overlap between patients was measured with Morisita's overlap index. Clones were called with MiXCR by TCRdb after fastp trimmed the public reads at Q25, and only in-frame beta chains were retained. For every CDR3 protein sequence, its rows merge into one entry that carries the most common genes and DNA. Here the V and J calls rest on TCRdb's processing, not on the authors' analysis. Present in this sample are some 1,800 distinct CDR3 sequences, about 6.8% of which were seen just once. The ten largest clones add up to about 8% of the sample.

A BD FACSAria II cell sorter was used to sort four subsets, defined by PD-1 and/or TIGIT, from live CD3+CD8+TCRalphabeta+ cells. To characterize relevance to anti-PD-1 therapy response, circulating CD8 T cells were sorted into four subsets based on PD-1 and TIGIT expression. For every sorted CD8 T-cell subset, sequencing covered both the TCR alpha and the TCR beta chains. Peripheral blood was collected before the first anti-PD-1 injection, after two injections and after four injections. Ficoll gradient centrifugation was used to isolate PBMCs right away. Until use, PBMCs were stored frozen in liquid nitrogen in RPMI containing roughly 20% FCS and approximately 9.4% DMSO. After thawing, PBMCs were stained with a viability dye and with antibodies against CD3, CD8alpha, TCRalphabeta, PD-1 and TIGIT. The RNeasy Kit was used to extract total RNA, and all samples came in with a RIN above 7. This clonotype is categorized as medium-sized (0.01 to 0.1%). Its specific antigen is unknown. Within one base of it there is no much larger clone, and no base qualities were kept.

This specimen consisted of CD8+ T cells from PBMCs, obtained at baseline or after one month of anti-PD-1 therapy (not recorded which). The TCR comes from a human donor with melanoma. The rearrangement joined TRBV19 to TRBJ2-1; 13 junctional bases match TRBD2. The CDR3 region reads CASYGLAGASIYNEQFF. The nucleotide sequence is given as TGTGCCAGTTATGGACTAGCGGGAGCGTCGATATACAATGAGCAGTTCTTC.